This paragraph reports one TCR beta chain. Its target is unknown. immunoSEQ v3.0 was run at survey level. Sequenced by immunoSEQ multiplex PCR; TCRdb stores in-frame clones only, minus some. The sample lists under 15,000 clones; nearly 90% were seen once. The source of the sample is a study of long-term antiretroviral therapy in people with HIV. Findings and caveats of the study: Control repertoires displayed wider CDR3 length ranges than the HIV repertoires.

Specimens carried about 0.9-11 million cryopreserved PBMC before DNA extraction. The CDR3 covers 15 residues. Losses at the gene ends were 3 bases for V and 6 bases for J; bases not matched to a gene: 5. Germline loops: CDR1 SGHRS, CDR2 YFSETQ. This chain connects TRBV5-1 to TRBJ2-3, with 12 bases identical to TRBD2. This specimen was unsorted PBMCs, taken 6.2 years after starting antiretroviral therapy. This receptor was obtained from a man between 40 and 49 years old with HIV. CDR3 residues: CASSWGTSGPDTQYF. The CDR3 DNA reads TGCGCCAGCAGCTGGGGGACTAGCGGGCCCGATACGCAGTATTTT. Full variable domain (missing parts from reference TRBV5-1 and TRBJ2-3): KAGVTQTPRYLIKTRGQQVTLSCSPISGHRSVSWYQQTPGQGLQFLFEYFSETQRNKGNFPGRFSGRQFSNSRSEMNVSTLELGDSALYLCASSWGTSGPDTQYFGPGTRLTVL.